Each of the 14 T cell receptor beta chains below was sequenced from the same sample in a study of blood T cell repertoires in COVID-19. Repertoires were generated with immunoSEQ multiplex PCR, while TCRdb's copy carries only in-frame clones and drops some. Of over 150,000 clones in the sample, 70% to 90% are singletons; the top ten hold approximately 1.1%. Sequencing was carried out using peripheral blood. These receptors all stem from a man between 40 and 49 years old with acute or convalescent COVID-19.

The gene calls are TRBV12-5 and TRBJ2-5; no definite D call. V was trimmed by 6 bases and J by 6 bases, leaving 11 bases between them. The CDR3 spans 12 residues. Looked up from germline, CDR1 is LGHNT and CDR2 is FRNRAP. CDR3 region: CASGLVGKTQYF. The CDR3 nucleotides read TGTGCTAGTGGGCTAGTCGGAAAGACCCAGTACTTC.

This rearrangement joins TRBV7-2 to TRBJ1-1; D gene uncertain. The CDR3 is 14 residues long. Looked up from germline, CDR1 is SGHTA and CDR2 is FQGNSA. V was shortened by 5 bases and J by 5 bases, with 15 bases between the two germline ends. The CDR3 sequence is CASSPYVQPTEAFF. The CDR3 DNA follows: TGTGCCAGCAGCCCGTATGTACAGCCGACTGAAGCTTTCTTT.

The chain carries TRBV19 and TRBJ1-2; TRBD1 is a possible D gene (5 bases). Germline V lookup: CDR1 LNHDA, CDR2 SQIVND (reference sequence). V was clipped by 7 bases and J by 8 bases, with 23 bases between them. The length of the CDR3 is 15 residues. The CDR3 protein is CASTPVEGRNTGYTF. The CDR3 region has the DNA TGTGCCAGTACCCCCGTGGAGGGGAGAAATACGGGCTACACCTTC. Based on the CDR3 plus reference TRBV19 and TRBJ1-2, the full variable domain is DGGITQSPKYLFRKEGQNVTLSCEQNLNHDAMYWYRQDPGQGLRLIYYSQIVNDFQKGDIAEGYSVSREKKESFPLTVTSAQKNPTAFYLCASTPVEGRNTGYTFGSGTRLTVV.

The CDR3 DNA sequence: TGTGCCAGCAGCCAAGACGGACAAGGGAGGAGGGAAGCTTTCTTT. Translation gives CASSQDGQGRREAFF. The gene calls are TRBV14 and TRBJ1-1, with D maybe TRBD1 (5 bases). This CDR3 spans 15 amino acids. Germline CDR1 is SGHDN and CDR2 is FVKESK. V lost 0 bases, J lost 8 bases, and 16 bases lay in between.

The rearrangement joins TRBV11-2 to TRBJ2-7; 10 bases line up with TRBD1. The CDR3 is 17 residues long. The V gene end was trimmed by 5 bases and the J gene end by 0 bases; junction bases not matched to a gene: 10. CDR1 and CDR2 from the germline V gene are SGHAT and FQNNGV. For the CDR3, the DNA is TGTGCCAGCAGCGGACAAGTAAGGACAGGGGGCTCCTACGAGCAGTACTTC. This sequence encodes CASSGQVRTGGSYEQYF. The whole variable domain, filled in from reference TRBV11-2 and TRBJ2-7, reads EAGVAQSPRYKIIEKRQSVAFWCNPISGHATLYWYQQILGQGPKLLIQFQNNGVVDDSQLPKDRFSAERLKGVDSTLKIQPAKLEDSAVYLCASSGQVRTGGSYEQYFGPGTRLTVT.

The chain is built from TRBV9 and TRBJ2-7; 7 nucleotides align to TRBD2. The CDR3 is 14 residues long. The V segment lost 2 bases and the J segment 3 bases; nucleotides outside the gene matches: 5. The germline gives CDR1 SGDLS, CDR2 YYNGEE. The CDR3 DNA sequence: TGTGCCAGCAGCGTCGCGGGGACTAACTACGAGCAGTACTTC. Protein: CASSVAGTNYEQYF.

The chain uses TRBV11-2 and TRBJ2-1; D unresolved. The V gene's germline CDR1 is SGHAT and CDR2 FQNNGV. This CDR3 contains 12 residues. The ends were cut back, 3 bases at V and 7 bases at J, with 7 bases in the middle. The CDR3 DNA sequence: TGTGCCAGCAGCTTCCTCTCGAATGAGCAGTTCTTC. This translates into CASSFLSNEQFF.

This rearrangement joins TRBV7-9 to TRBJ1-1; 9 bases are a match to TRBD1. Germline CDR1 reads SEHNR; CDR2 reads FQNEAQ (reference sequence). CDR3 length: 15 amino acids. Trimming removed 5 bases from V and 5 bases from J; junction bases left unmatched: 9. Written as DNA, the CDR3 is TGTGCCAGCAGCCCTGCAACAGGGGGCGAAACTGAAGCTTTCTTT. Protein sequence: CASSPATGGETEAFF.

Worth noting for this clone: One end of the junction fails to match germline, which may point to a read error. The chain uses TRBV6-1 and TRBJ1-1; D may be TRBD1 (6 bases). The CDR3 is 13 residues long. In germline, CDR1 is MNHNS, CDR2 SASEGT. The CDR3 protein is CASSELTDSRLSF. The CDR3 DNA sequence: TGTGCCAGCAGTGAATTGACGGACAGCCGTCTTAGCTTT.

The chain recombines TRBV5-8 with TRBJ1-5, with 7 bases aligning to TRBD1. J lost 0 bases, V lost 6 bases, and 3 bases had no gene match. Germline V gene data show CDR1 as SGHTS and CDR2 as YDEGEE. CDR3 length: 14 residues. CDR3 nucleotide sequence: TGTGCCAGCACGGACAGGACTAGCAATCAGCCCCAGCATTTT. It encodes CASTDRTSNQPQHF.

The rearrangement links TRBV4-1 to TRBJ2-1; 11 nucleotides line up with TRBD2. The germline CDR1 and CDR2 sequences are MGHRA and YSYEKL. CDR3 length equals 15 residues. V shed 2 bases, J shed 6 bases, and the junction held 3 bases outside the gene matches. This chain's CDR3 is CASSQLSGGANEQFF. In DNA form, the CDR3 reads TGCGCCAGCAGCCAACTTAGCGGGGGGGCCAATGAGCAGTTCTTC.

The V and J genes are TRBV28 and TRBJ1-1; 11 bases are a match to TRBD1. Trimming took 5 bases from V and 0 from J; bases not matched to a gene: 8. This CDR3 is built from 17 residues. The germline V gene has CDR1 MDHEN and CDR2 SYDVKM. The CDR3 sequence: CASSPTGQGAMNTEAFF. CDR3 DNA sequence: TGTGCCAGCAGTCCGACCGGACAGGGGGCCATGAACACTGAAGCTTTCTTT.

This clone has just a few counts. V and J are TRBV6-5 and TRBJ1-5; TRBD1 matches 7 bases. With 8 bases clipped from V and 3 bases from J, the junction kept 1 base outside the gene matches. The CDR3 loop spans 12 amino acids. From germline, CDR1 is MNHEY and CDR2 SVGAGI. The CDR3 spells CASGTVNQPQHF. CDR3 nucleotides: TGTGCCAGCGGGACAGTCAATCAGCCCCAGCATTTT.

CDR3 loop: CASSWRLAGGYNEQFF. The DNA of the CDR3 is TGTGCCAGCAGTTGGAGACTAGCGGGGGGTTACAATGAGCAGTTCTTC. The genes are TRBV6-5 and TRBJ2-1; 13 nucleotides align to TRBD2. After removal of 4 bases from V and 4 bases from J, the junction contained 4 bases not matched to a gene. The CDR3 sequence is 16 residues long. Germline V gives CDR1 MNHEY, CDR2 SVGAGI.